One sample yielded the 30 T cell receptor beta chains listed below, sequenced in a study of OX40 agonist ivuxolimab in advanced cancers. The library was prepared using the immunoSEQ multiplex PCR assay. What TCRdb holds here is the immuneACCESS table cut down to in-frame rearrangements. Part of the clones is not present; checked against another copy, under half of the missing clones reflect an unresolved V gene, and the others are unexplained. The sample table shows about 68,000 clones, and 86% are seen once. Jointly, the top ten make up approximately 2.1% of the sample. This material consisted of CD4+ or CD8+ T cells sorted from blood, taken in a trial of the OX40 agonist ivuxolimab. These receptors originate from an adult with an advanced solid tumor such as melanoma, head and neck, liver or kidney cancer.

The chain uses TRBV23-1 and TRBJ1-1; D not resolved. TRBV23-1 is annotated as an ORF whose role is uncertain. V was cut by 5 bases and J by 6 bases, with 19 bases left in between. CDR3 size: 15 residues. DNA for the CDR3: TGCGCCAGCAGTAAAGGGAGGGAAGGTCCCTCTGAAGCTTTCTTT. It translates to CASSKGREGPSEAFF.

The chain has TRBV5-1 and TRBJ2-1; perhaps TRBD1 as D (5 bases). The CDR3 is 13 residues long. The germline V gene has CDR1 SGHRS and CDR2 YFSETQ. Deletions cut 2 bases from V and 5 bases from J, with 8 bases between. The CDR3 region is CASSLTGHNEQFF. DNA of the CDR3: TGCGCCAGCAGCTTAACAGGACACAATGAGCAGTTCTTC. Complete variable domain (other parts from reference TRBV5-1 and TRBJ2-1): KAGVTQTPRYLIKTRGQQVTLSCSPISGHRSVSWYQQTPGQGLQFLFEYFSETQRNKGNFPGRFSGRQFSNSRSEMNVSTLELGDSALYLCASSLTGHNEQFFGPGTRLTVL.

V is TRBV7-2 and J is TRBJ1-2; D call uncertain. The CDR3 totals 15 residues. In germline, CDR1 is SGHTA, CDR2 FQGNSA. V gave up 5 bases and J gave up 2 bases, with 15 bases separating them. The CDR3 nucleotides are TGTGCCAGCAGCGCGGACGCCTTTGTGAACTATGGCTACACCTTC. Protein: CASSADAFVNYGYTF. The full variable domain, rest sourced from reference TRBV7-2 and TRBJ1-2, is GAGVSQSPSNKVTEKGKDVELRCDPISGHTALYWYRQSLGQGLEFLIYFQGNSAPDKSGLPSDRFSAERTGGSVSTLTIQRTQQEDSAVYLCASSADAFVNYGYTFGSGTRLTVV.

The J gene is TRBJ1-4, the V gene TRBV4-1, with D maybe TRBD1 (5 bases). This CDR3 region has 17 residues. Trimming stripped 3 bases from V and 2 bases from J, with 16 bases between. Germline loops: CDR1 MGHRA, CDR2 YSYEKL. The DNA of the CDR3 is TGCGCCAGCAGCCAGGGAGTTCGGGGGGGTACTAATGAAAAACTGTTTTTT. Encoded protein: CASSQGVRGGTNEKLFF.

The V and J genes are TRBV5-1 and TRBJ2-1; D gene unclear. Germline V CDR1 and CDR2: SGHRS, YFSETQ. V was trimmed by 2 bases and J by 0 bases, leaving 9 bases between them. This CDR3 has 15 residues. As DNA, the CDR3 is TGCGCCAGCAGCTTAGAACAAAGCTCCTACAATGAGCAGTTCTTC. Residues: CASSLEQSSYNEQFF.

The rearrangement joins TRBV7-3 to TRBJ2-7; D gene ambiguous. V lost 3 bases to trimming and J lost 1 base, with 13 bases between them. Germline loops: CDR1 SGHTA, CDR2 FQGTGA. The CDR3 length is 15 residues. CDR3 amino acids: CASSFVDTPSYEQYF. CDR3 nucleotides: TGTGCCAGCAGCTTCGTTGACACGCCGTCCTACGAGCAGTACTTC.

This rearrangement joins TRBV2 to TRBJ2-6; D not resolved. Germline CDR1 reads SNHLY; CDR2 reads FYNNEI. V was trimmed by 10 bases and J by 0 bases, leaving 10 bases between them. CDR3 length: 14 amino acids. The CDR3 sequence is CAILSGSGANVLTF. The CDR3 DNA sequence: TGTGCCATACTATCGGGCTCTGGGGCCAACGTCCTGACTTTC.

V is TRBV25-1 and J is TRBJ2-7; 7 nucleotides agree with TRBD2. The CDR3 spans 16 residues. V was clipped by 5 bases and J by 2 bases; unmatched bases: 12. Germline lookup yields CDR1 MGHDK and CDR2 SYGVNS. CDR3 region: CASSPRGGGRTYEQYF. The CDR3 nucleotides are TGTGCCAGCAGTCCTCGGGGCGGGGGACGGACCTACGAGCAGTACTTC.

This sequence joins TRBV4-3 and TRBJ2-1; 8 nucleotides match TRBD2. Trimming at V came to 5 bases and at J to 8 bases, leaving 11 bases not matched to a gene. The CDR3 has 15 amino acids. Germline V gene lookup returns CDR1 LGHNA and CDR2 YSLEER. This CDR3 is CASSSRWRGVYEQFF. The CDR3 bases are TGCGCCAGCAGCAGCAGGTGGCGGGGGGTCTATGAGCAGTTCTTC.

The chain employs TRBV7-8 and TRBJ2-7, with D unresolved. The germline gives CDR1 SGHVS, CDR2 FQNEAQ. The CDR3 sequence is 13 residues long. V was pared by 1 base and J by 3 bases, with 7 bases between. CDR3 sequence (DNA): TGTGCCAGCAGCTTAGGTCACAGCTACGAGCAGTACTTC. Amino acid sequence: CASSLGHSYEQYF.

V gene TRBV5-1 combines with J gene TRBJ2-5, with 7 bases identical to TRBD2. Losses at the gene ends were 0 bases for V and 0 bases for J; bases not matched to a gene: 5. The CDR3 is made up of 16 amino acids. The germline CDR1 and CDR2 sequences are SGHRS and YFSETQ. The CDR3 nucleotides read TGCGCCAGCAGCTTGGCCGTGGGGGGGAACCAAGAGACCCAGTACTTC. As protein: CASSLAVGGNQETQYF.

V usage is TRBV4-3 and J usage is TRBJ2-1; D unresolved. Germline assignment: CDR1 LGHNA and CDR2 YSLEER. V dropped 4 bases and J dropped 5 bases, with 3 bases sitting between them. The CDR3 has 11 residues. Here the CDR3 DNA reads TGCGCCAGCAGCCTTAACAATGAGCAGTTCTTC. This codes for CASSLNNEQFF.

The CDR3 loop is CASPPATGYGNTEAFF. The CDR3 DNA sequence: TGTGCCAGCCCACCCGCTACAGGGTATGGGAACACTGAAGCTTTCTTT. The V call is TRBV28, the J call TRBJ1-1; TRBD1 might be the D (6 bases). Deletions cut 8 bases from V and 1 base from J, with 20 bases between. Germline CDR1 is MDHEN and CDR2 is SYDVKM. The CDR3 extends over 16 amino acids.

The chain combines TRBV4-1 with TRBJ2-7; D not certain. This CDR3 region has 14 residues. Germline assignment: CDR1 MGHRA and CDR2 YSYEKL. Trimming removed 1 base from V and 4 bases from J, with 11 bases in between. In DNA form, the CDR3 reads TGCGCCAGCAGCCAAGTCGGTGGTAGGTACGAGCAGTACTTC. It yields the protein CASSQVGGRYEQYF.

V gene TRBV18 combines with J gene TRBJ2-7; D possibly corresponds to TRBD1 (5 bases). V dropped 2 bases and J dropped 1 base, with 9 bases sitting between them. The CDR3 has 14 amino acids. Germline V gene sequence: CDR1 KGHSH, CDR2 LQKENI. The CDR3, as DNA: TGTGCCAGCTCACCAATAACAGGATCCTACGAGCAGTACTTC. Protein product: CASSPITGSYEQYF.

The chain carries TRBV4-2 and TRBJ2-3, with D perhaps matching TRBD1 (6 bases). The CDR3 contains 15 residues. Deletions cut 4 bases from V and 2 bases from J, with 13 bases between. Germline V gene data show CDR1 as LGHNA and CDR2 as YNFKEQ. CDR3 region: CASSLGAHNTDTQYF. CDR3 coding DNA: TGTGCCAGCAGCCTGGGGGCACATAACACAGATACGCAGTATTTT.

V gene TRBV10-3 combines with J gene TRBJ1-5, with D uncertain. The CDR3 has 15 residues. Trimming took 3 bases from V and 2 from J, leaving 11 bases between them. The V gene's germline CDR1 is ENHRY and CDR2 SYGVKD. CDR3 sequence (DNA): TGTGCCATCAGTGAAGAACCGACGGGCAATCAGCCCCAGCATTTT. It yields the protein CAISEEPTGNQPQHF.

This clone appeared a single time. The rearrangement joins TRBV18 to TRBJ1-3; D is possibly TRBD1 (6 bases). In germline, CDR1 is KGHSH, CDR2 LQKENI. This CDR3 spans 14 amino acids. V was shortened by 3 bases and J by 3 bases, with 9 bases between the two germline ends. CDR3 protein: CASSPAGVGNTIYF. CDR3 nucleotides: TGTGCCAGCTCACCGGCAGGGGTTGGAAACACCATATATTTT.

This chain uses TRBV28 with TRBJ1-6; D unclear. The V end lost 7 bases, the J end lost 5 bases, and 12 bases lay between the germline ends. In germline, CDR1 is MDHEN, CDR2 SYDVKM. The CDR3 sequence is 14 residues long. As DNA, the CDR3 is TGTGCCAGCAATTCGGACGGACATAATTCACCCCTCCACTTT. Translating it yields CASNSDGHNSPLHF.

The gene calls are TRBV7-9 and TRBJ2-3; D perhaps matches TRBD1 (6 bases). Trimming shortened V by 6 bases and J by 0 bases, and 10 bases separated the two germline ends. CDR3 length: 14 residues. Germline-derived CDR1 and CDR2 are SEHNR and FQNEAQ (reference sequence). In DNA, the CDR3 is TGTGCCAGCAGGCCACAGGGAAGCACAGATACGCAGTATTTT. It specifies CASRPQGSTDTQYF.

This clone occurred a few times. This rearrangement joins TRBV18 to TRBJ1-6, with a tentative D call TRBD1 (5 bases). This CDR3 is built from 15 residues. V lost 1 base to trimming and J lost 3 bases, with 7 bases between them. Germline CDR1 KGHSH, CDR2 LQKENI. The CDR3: CASSPRGNYNSPLHF. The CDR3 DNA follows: TGTGCCAGCTCACCACGGGGCAACTATAATTCACCCCTCCACTTT.

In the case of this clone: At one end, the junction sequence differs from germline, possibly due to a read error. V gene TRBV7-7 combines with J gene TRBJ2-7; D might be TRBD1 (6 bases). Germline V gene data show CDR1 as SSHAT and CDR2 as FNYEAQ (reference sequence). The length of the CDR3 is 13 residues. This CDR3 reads CASSWGQGREQYF. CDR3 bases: TGTGCTAGCAGCTGGGGGCAGGGTCGGGAGCAGTACTTC.

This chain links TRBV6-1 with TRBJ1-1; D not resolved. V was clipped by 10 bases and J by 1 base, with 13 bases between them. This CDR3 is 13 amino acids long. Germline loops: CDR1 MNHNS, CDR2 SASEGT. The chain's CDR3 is CAIRWGSNTEAFF. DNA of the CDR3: TGTGCCATCCGTTGGGGATCGAACACTGAAGCTTTCTTT.

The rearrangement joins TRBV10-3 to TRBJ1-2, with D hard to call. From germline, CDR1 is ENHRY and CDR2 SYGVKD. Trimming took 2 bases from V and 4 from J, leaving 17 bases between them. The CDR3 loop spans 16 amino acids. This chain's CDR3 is CAISEKGHGIPYGYTF. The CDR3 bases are TGTGCCATCAGTGAGAAAGGTCACGGGATCCCCTATGGCTACACCTTC.

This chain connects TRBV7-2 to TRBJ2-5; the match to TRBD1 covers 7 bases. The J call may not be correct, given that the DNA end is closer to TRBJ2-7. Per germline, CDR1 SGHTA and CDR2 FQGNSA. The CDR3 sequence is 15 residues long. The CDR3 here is CASSKQGNGPYEQYF. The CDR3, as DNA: TGTGCCAGCAGCAAACAGGGGAATGGCCCCTACGAGCAGTACTTC.

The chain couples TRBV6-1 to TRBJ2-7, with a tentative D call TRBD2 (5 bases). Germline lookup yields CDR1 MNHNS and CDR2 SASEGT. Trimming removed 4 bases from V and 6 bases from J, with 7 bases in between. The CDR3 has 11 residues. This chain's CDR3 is CASSGEFEQYF. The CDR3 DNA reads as TGTGCCAGCAGTGGGGAGTTCGAGCAGTACTTC.

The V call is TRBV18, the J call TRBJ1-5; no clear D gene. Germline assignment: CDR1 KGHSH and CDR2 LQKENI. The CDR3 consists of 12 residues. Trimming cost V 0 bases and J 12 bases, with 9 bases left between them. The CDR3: CASSPPSGVQHF. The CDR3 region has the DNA TGTGCCAGCTCACCACCGTCAGGAGTCCAGCATTTT.

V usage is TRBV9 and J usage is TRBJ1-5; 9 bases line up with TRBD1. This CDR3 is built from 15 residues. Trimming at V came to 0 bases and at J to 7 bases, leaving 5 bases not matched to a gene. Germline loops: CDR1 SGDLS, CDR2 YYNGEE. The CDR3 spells CASSVEGQGGQPQHF. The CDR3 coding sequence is TGTGCCAGCAGCGTAGAGGGACAGGGCGGACAGCCCCAGCATTTT.

The CDR3 DNA reads as TGCGCCAGCAGCTTGGAAGGCAGGAACTATGGCTACACCTTC. Amino acid sequence: CASSLEGRNYGYTF. This chain connects TRBV5-1 to TRBJ1-2; D remains ambiguous. Between the trimmed V and J ends, which lost 0 bases and 2 bases, there was a span of 8 bases. The CDR3 runs 14 residues. CDR1 and CDR2 (germline): SGHRS, YFSETQ.

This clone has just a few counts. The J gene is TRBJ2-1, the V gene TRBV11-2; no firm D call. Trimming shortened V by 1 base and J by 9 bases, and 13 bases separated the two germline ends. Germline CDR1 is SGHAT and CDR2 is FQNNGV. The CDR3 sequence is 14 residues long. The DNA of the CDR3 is TGTGCCAGCAGCTTAGGGGGTAGCCGACCTGAGCAGTTCTTC. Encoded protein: CASSLGGSRPEQFF. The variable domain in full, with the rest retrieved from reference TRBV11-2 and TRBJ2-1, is EAGVAQSPRYKIIEKRQSVAFWCNPISGHATLYWYQQILGQGPKLLIQFQNNGVVDDSQLPKDRFSAERLKGVDSTLKIQPAKLEDSAVYLCASSLGGSRPEQFFGPGTRLTVL.